Listed here is a single T cell receptor beta chain. The antigen is not known. Autoimmune disease history or systemic immunosuppression disqualified patients. These data are taken from a study of OX40 agonist ivuxolimab in advanced cancers. Overall study context: The group had a mean age of about 64 years, ranged from roughly 20 to 79, and was approximately 81% male. Study-wide results and caveats: Low normalized clonal expansion also occurred in some nonresponding patients. On average, CD8+ T cells had more expanded clones than CD4+.

This CDR3 is 16 amino acids long. Germline V CDR1 and CDR2: SGHRS, YFSETQ. The V gene end was trimmed by 0 bases and the J gene end by 1 base; junction bases not matched to a gene: 3. TCRdb keeps only in-frame clones here, not all; method: immunoSEQ multiplex PCR. The sample holds just under 65,000 clones; around four fifths are singletons and the top ten take 7.5% to 10%. This sequence was found in an adult with an advanced solid tumor such as melanoma, head and neck, liver or kidney cancer. This chain connects TRBV5-1 to TRBJ2-1; 8 bases align to TRBD1. Sequencing used CD4+ or CD8+ T cells sorted from blood, obtained in a trial of the OX40 agonist ivuxolimab. Here the CDR3 reads CASSLDRGRSYNEQFF. The CDR3 coding sequence is TGCGCCAGCAGCTTGGACAGGGGGAGGTCCTACAATGAGCAGTTCTTC.